Each of the 24 T cell receptor beta chains below was sequenced from the same sample in a study of cytomegalovirus exposure and HLA in healthy donors. Use of 60 Vbeta and 13 Jbeta primers characterized the PCR. TCRdb's table, derived via immunoSEQ multiplex PCR, lists solely in-frame clones and lacks some. The table records 130,000 or so clones, about 85% of them present only once. Sequencing was done on a sample of PBMCs. These receptors all come from a woman aged 30 to 39 in good health and CMV-seropositive.

The V call is TRBV5-1, the J call TRBJ1-2; tentatively, D is TRBD1 (5 bases). This CDR3 is 14 amino acids long. Trimming removed 3 bases from V and 3 bases from J, with 12 bases in between. Germline CDR1 and CDR2: SGHRS and YFSETQ. Here the CDR3 DNA reads TGCGCCAGCAGCTACGACGGGGGGGACTATGGCTACACCTTC. Protein: CASSYDGGDYGYTF.

The V and J genes are TRBV10-2 and TRBJ2-2; 9 nucleotides line up with TRBD1. The J segment lost 1 base and the V segment lost 5 bases, leaving 2 bases of the junction unmatched. The CDR3 consists of 15 residues. CDR1 WSHSY and CDR2 SAAADI come from the germline V gene. The CDR3 here is CASSWDRVNTGELFF. The CDR3 DNA reads TGCGCCAGCAGTTGGGACAGGGTGAACACCGGGGAGCTGTTTTTT.

This chain connects TRBV30 to TRBJ1-3; D gene unclear. This CDR3 is built from 13 residues. V dropped 5 bases and J dropped 1 base, with 9 bases sitting between them. Germline V CDR1 and CDR2: GTSNPN, SVGIG (reference sequence). The CDR3 DNA is TGTGCCTGGGCCGCCGGGTCTGGAAACACCATATATTTT. Amino acid sequence: CAWAAGSGNTIYF.

The chain carries TRBV7-9 and TRBJ2-1; D ambiguous. This CDR3 region has 15 residues. Between the trimmed V and J ends, which lost 1 base and 7 bases, there was a span of 14 bases. The germline V gene has CDR1 SEHNR and CDR2 FQNEAQ (reference sequence). The CDR3 coding sequence is TGTGCCAGCAGCTTAGAGCTAGTTCCTTTAAATGAGCAGTTCTTC. Translated: CASSLELVPLNEQFF.

This clone appeared a few times. The chain employs TRBV15 and TRBJ2-5; no clear D. This CDR3 contains 12 residues. Germline lookup yields CDR1 LNHNV and CDR2 YYDKDF (reference sequence). Deletions cut 4 bases from V and 7 bases from J, with 10 bases between. CDR3 loop: CATSTLPGTQYF. Written as DNA, the CDR3 is TGTGCCACCAGCACCCTACCAGGGACCCAGTACTTC.

J is TRBJ1-3 and V is TRBV6-6; 9 bases line up with TRBD1. The V gene end was trimmed by 5 bases and the J gene end by 4 bases; junction bases not matched to a gene: 9. The CDR3 consists of 16 residues. From germline, CDR1 is MNHNY and CDR2 SVGAGI (reference sequence). As DNA, the CDR3 is TGTGCCAGCAGTACCCGGGACAGGGAAGGGGGAAACACCATATATTTT. This translates into CASSTRDREGGNTIYF.

The genes are TRBV5-6 and TRBJ1-1; weak D call: TRBD1 (5 bases). The CDR3 covers 14 residues. Germline CDR1 reads SGHDT; CDR2 reads YYEEEE. V lost 7 bases to trimming and J lost 2 bases, with 15 bases between them. CDR3 nucleotide sequence: TGTGCCAGCTACGTGGGGCAGACTAACACTGAAGCTTTCTTT. This codes for CASYVGQTNTEAFF.

This clone has more than one count but fewer than ten. The V gene is TRBV4-1, the J gene TRBJ2-2; 7 positions match TRBD1. The germline gives CDR1 MGHRA, CDR2 YSYEKL. Trimming cost V 0 bases and J 4 bases; bases outside gene matches: 11. CDR3 size: 18 residues. CDR3 region: CASSQDGTAIGGTGELFF. As DNA, the CDR3 is TGCGCCAGCAGCCAAGATGGGACAGCAATTGGGGGCACCGGGGAGCTGTTTTTT.

Only one count was recorded for this clone. The rearrangement uses TRBV5-1 and TRBJ1-1; TRBD1 matches at 7 bases. Trimming at V came to 2 bases and at J to 9 bases, leaving 4 bases not matched to a gene. Looked up from germline, CDR1 is SGHRS and CDR2 is YFSETQ. The CDR3 is made up of 12 amino acids. The CDR3 DNA reads TGCGCCAGCAGCTTTGGACAGGAGAAAGCTTTCTTT. Translated, it gives CASSFGQEKAFF. Drawing the rest from reference TRBV5-1 and TRBJ1-1, the complete variable domain is KAGVTQTPRYLIKTRGQQVTLSCSPISGHRSVSWYQQTPGQGLQFLFEYFSETQRNKGNFPGRFSGRQFSNSRSEMNVSTLELGDSALYLCASSFGQEKAFFGQGTRLTVV.

The J gene is TRBJ1-2, the V gene TRBV9; 10 nucleotides line up with TRBD1. V was pared by 3 bases and J by 1 base, with 6 bases of the junction left unmatched. Germline V gives CDR1 SGDLS, CDR2 YYNGEE. The CDR3 covers 16 residues. The DNA for the CDR3 is TGTGCCAGCAGCGCCAGACAGGGGGCCCTTAACTATGGCTACACCTTC. This codes for CASSARQGALNYGYTF.

In DNA form, the CDR3 reads TGTGCCAGCAGCTTGGGTGGGGGGGCAGATACGCAGTATTTT. This gives the protein CASSLGGGADTQYF. The rearrangement uses TRBV5-8 and TRBJ2-3; 7 bases are a match to TRBD2. The CDR3 is 14 amino acids. The germline CDR1 and CDR2 sequences are SGHTS and YDEGEE. V lost 0 bases to trimming and J lost 4 bases; unmatched junction nucleotides: 2.

The chain combines TRBV15 with TRBJ2-7; D remains ambiguous. The germline V gene encodes CDR1 LNHNV and CDR2 YYDKDF (reference sequence). Trimming pared 6 bases from V and 3 bases from J, leaving 6 bases between. The CDR3 has 11 residues. The CDR3 spells CATRPSYEQYF. The CDR3 DNA sequence: TGTGCCACCAGGCCCAGCTACGAGCAGTACTTC.

The chain links TRBV11-1 to TRBJ1-6; D is possibly TRBD1 (6 bases). The germline V gene has CDR1 SGHAT and CDR2 FQDESV (reference sequence). The CDR3 sequence is 13 residues long. V was cut by 6 bases and J by 7 bases, with 10 bases left in between. The CDR3 DNA sequence: TGTGCCAGCAGTTCCACAGGGAATTCACCCCTCCACTTT. Its protein product is CASSSTGNSPLHF.

The gene calls are TRBV6-4 and TRBJ1-5; no reliable D call. The CDR3 is 13 residues long. Germline values: CDR1 MRHNA, CDR2 SNTAGT. The V gene lost 4 bases and the J gene lost 1 base, with 5 bases spanning the gap. DNA of the CDR3: TGTGCCAGCAGTGCGGAGAGCAATCAGCCCCAGCATTTT. Translation gives CASSAESNQPQHF.

The gene calls are TRBV28 and TRBJ2-3, with a possible D match to TRBD2 (8 bases). V lost 3 bases and J 5 bases, leaving 15 bases between the germline ends. The CDR3 runs 15 residues. CDR1 MDHEN and CDR2 SYDVKM come from the germline V gene. CDR3 sequence reads: CASSFGRGRVDTQYF. CDR3 DNA sequence: TGTGCCAGCAGTTTCGGGAGGGGGCGCGTAGATACGCAGTATTTT.

The chain couples TRBV19 to TRBJ1-1; D possibly corresponds to TRBD1 (5 bases). From germline, CDR1 is LNHDA and CDR2 SQIVND (reference sequence). The length of the CDR3 is 15 residues. With 6 bases removed from V and 4 bases from J, the gap between germline ends came to 18 bases. In DNA, the CDR3 is TGTGCCAGTAGCCCGTGGGGCGGGGGGTTCACTGAAGCTTTCTTT. This gives the protein CASSPWGGGFTEAFF.

The chain is built from TRBV7-3 and TRBJ2-1; TRBD1 aligns across 8 bases. J gave up 7 bases and V 2 bases, and 10 bases lay outside the gene matches. The CDR3 covers 16 residues. CDR1 is SGHTA and CDR2 is FQGTGA in the germline V gene. This CDR3 is CASSLRATGGSNEQFF. In DNA form, the CDR3 reads TGTGCCAGCAGCTTACGGGCCACAGGGGGGAGTAATGAGCAGTTCTTC.

With respect to this clone: The CDR3 end shows no conserved phenylalanine or tryptophan, and so a read error is likely. The DNA is omitted, as the CDR3 cannot be located on it reliably, and the CDR3 follows TCRdb's listing. This chain joins TRBV6-5 and TRBJ2-3; TRBD2, the D gene given by the table, was not confirmed from the DNA. The CDR3 comprises 13 residues, both ends counted. CDR1 is MNHEY, CDR2 SVGAGI, per germline. The CDR3: CASSGGTSGREKV.

For this clone: This same CDR3 is encoded by further DNA sequences in the sample. V and J are TRBV5-4 and TRBJ1-5; D is possibly TRBD1 (5 bases). CDR3 length: 12 residues. Germline loops: CDR1 SGHNT, CDR2 YYREEE (reference sequence). The ends were cut back, 2 bases at V and 5 bases at J, with 5 bases in the middle. The CDR3 region is CASSLQDQPQHF. CDR3 DNA sequence: TGTGCCAGCAGCTTACAGGATCAGCCCCAGCATTTT.

The chain has TRBV30 and TRBJ1-1; TRBD1 aligns across 7 bases. J was trimmed by 5 bases and V by 7 bases; bases with no gene match: 13. The V gene's germline CDR1 is GTSNPN and CDR2 SVGIG (reference sequence). The CDR3 covers 14 residues. The DNA for the CDR3 is TGTGCCTCCCTCAGCGGCAGGGGGGATACTGAAGCTTTCTTT. It specifies CASLSGRGDTEAFF.

In DNA form, the CDR3 reads TGTGCCAGCAGTTTCGGACAGGGGGCCCATGAAAAACTGTTTTTT. Translation gives CASSFGQGAHEKLFF. This rearrangement joins TRBV7-9 to TRBJ1-4; 11 bases are shared with TRBD1. Germline values: CDR1 SEHNR, CDR2 FQNEAQ (reference sequence). This CDR3 has 15 residues. J was trimmed by 6 bases and V by 6 bases; bases with no gene match: 6.

The gene calls are TRBV28 and TRBJ2-5; 13 bases match TRBD2. The CDR3 runs to 15 residues. With V trimmed by 5 bases and J by 5 bases, 5 bases remained unmatched. The germline V gene has CDR1 MDHEN and CDR2 SYDVKM. For the CDR3, the DNA is TGTGCCAGCAGTGCCCGACTAGCGGGAGGTGAGACCCAGTACTTC. Encoded protein: CASSARLAGGETQYF. Combining the CDR3 with reference TRBV28 and TRBJ2-5 gives the whole variable domain DVKVTQSSRYLVKRTGEKVFLECVQDMDHENMFWYRQDPGLGLRLIYFSYDVKMKEKGDIPEGYSVSREKKERFSLILESASTNQTSMYLCASSARLAGGETQYFGPGTRLLVL.

This chain joins TRBV27 and TRBJ2-3; tentative D call: TRBD1 (6 bases). CDR3 length equals 15 residues. V lost 5 bases and J 1 base, leaving 13 bases between the germline ends. Germline V gene sequence: CDR1 MNHEY, CDR2 SMNVEV (reference sequence). The CDR3 sequence: CASSQQGWGTDTQYF. CDR3 nucleotide sequence: TGTGCCAGCAGTCAACAGGGTTGGGGCACAGATACGCAGTATTTT.

A single count supports this clone. The CDR3 DNA sequence: TGTGCCAGCAGTTCGACAGCAACTAATGAAAAACTGTTTTTT. This encodes CASSSTATNEKLFF. The chain has TRBV28 and TRBJ1-4; D possibly corresponds to TRBD1 (5 bases). Looked up from germline, CDR1 is MDHEN and CDR2 is SYDVKM. V was clipped by 4 bases and J by 0 bases, with 6 bases between them. This CDR3 spans 14 amino acids.